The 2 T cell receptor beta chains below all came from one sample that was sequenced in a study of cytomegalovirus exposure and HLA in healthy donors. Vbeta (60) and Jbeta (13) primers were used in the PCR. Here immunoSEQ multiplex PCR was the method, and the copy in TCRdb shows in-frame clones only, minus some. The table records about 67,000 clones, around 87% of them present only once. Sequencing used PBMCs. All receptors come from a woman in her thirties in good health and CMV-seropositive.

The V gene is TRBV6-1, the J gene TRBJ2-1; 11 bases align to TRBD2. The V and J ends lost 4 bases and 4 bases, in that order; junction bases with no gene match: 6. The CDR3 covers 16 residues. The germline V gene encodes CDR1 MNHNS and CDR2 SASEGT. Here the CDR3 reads CASSALAGGIYNEQFF. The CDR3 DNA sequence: TGTGCCAGCAGTGCCCTAGCGGGAGGTATATACAATGAGCAGTTCTTC.

CDR3 region: CAWSELSGVTDTQYF. CDR3 DNA sequence: TGTGCCTGGAGTGAATTATCAGGGGTTACAGATACGCAGTATTTT. The V and J genes are TRBV30 and TRBJ2-3; the D gene is possibly TRBD1 (6 bases). The germline gives CDR1 GTSNPN, CDR2 SVGIG (reference sequence). Trimming cost V 1 base and J 3 bases, with 14 bases left between them. The CDR3 is 15 amino acids.